The entry that follows covers one T cell receptor beta chain sequence. The antigen is undetermined. The ends lost 0 bases at V and 0 bases at J; junction bases unmatched: 6. Germline CDR1 reads SGHTA; CDR2 reads FQGNSA. This CDR3 is built from 17 residues. The sample comes from a study of radiation and T cells in renal cell carcinoma. General study findings and limits: Top tumor clonotypes rose in blood 2 weeks post-radiation, then contracted. Pretreatment tumor biopsies were lacking, so baseline clonotypes are unknown.

As for time point: blood 2 weeks post-SBRT. Sample treatment: 15 Gy SBRT to primary tumor, nephrectomy 4 weeks later. Radiation-treated patients gave blood at baseline, week 2 and week 4. The patient's renal cell carcinoma had clear cell pathology. Repertoires were generated with immunoSEQ multiplex PCR, while TCRdb's copy carries only in-frame clones and drops some. The table lists about 130,000 clones, around 81% of them singletons. This sequence originates from a man aged 50-60 years with renal cell carcinoma. Sequenced here: blood, sampled from a patient whose treatment included radiotherapy and nephrectomy. This chain links TRBV7-2 with TRBJ2-3; 7 nucleotides agree with TRBD2. The CDR3 DNA reads TGTGCCAGCAGCTTAGCTGTAGCGGGCCCTAGCACAGATACGCAGTATTTT. It yields the protein CASSLAVAGPSTDTQYF. The full variable domain, rest sourced from reference TRBV7-2 and TRBJ2-3, is GAGVSQSPSNKVTEKGKDVELRCDPISGHTALYWYRQSLGQGLEFLIYFQGNSAPDKSGLPSDRFSAERTGGSVSTLTIQRTQQEDSAVYLCASSLAVAGPSTDTQYFGPGTRLTVL.